This section outlines one TCR beta chain sequence together with its context. The data stem from a study of blood T cells in healthy people across ages. From germline, CDR1 is SGHAT and CDR2 FQNNGV. V was cut by 3 bases and J by 0 bases, with 11 bases left in between. The CDR3 has 15 amino acids. A second PCR, run for roughly 7 to 12 cycles, used a sample-barcoded 5' primer plus a J-beta primer mix. Each CDR3 protein gets one entry after TCRdb re-called the 5' RACE reads with MiXCR. The data show hundreds of thousands of distinct CDR3 sequences, 52% seen once. The sequenced sample consisted of blood. The chain carries TRBV11-2 and TRBJ2-5; unclear D gene. This receptor was identified in a woman over 75 in good health. The CDR3 DNA reads TGTGCCAGCAGCTTTTTGAGCCAGCACCAAGAGACCCAGTACTTC. This codes for CASSFLSQHQETQYF.